Following are 5 T cell receptor beta chains from one sample sequenced in a study of shared clonotypes between healthy human individuals. The method was immunoSEQ multiplex PCR; TCRdb's version includes in-frame clones alone and lacks a portion of them. Of hundreds of thousands of clones detected, less than 80% appear once; the ten largest clones hold roughly 2%. The material sequenced was memory CD4+ T cells sorted from blood. As to subset: CD45RA-negative fraction. The source is a woman between 25 and 40 years old in good health.

The chain uses TRBV11-2 and TRBJ1-2; D not certain. The germline V and J ends were trimmed by 2 bases and 0 bases, with 7 bases remaining between them. The CDR3 loop spans 14 amino acids. Per the germline V gene, CDR1 is SGHAT and CDR2 is FQNNGV. CDR3 region: CASSLTTANYGYTF. The CDR3 nucleotides are TGTGCCAGCAGCTTAACTACAGCTAACTATGGCTACACCTTC.

The genes are TRBV5-1 and TRBJ1-1, with D unclear. Germline-derived CDR1 and CDR2 are SGHRS and YFSETQ. Trimming pared 1 base from V and 1 base from J, leaving 8 bases between. There are 14 residues in the CDR3. The CDR3 DNA is TGCGCCAGCAGCTTGTCAACAGAGAACACTGAAGCTTTCTTT. Its protein is CASSLSTENTEAFF. The full variable domain, completed using reference TRBV5-1 and TRBJ1-1, is KAGVTQTPRYLIKTRGQQVTLSCSPISGHRSVSWYQQTPGQGLQFLFEYFSETQRNKGNFPGRFSGRQFSNSRSEMNVSTLELGDSALYLCASSLSTENTEAFFGQGTRLTVV.

The V call is TRBV10-3, the J call TRBJ2-1; D is unresolved. The germline CDR1 and CDR2 sequences are ENHRY and SYGVKD. Trimming took off 7 bases at V and 3 bases at J, with 7 bases between the two ends. The CDR3 is made up of 12 amino acids. The CDR3 nucleotides read TGTGCCATCAAGGCAGACTACAATGAGCAGTTCTTC. Translation: CAIKADYNEQFF.

The chain couples TRBV28 to TRBJ1-5; D may be TRBD1 (5 bases). The CDR3 sequence is 16 residues long. V lost 6 bases and J lost 5, with 20 bases in between. From germline, CDR1 is MDHEN and CDR2 SYDVKM. The CDR3, as DNA: TGTGCCAGCAGAAGGTTTAGCGGGACGGCCTATCAGCCCCAGCATTTT. Translating gives CASRRFSGTAYQPQHF.

This sequence joins TRBV5-4 and TRBJ2-1; TRBD2 matches at 9 bases. Germline loops: CDR1 SGHNT, CDR2 YYREEE (reference sequence). CDR3 length: 17 residues. V was pared by 5 bases and J by 2 bases, with 11 bases of the junction left unmatched. The CDR3 spells CASSLGPTSGTYNEQFF. For the CDR3, the DNA is TGTGCCAGCAGTTTAGGCCCGACTAGCGGTACCTACAATGAGCAGTTCTTC.